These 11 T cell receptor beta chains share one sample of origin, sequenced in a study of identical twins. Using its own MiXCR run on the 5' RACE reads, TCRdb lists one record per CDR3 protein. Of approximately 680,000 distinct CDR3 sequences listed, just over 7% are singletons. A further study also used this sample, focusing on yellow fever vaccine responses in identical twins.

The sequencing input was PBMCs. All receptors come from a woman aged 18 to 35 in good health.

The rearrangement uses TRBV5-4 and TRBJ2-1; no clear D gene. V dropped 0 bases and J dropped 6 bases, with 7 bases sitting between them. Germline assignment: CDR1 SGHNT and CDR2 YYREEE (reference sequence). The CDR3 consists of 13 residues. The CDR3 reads CASSLDPLNEQFF. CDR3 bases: TGTGCCAGCAGCTTGGATCCCCTCAATGAGCAGTTCTTC.

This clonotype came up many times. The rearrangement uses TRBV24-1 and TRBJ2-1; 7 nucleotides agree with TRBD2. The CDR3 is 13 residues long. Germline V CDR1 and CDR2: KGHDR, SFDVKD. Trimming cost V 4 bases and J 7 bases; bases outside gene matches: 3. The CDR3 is CATSDRGVNEQFF. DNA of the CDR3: TGTGCCACCAGTGACCGGGGGGTGAATGAGCAGTTCTTC.

The CDR3 DNA reads TGTGCCAGCTCACCAATAGCGGGGGGTCGCACAGATACGCAGTATTTT. This encodes CASSPIAGGRTDTQYF. The rearrangement links TRBV18 to TRBJ2-3, with 10 bases fitting TRBD2. Trimming cost V 2 bases and J 1 base; bases outside gene matches: 3. Per the germline V gene, CDR1 is KGHSH and CDR2 is LQKENI. This CDR3 comprises 16 residues.

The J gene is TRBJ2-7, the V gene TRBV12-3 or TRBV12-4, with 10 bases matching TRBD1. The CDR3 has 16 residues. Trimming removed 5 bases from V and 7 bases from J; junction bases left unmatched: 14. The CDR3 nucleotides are TGTGCCAGCAGTGACCGGGACAGGGGATACCCCAGGGAGCAGTACTTC. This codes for CASSDRDRGYPREQYF.

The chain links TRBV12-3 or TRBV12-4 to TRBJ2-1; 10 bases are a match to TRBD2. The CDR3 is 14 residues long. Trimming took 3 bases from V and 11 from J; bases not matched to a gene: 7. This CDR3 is CASSFSASGSQQFF. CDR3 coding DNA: TGTGCCAGCAGTTTCTCCGCTAGCGGGAGTCAGCAGTTCTTC.

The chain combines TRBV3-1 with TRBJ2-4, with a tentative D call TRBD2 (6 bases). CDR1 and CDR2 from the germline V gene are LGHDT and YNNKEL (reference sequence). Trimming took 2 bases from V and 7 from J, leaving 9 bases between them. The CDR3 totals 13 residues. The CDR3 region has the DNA TGTGCCAGCAGCCAAAGTGGGGGGAACATTCAGTACTTC. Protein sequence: CASSQSGGNIQYF.

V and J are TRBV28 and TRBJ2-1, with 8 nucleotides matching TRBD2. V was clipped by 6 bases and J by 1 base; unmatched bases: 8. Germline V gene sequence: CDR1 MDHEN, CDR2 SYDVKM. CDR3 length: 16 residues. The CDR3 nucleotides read TGTGCCAGCAGCCCCGGGGGGACTAGATCCTACAATGAGCAGTTCTTC. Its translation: CASSPGGTRSYNEQFF.

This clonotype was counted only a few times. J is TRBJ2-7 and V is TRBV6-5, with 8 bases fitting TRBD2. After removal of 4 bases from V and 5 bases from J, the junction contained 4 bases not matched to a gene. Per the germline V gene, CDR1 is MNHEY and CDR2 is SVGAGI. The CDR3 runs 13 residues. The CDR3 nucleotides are TGTGCCAGCAGTTTCGGACTAGCCGACGAGCAGTACTTC. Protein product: CASSFGLADEQYF.

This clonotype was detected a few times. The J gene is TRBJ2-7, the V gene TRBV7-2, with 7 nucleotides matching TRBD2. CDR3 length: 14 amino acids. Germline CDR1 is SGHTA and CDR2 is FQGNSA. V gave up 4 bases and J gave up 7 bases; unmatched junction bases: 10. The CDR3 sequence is CASSWGAGSGEQYF. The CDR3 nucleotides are TGTGCCAGCAGCTGGGGAGCGGGATCGGGAGAGCAGTACTTC.

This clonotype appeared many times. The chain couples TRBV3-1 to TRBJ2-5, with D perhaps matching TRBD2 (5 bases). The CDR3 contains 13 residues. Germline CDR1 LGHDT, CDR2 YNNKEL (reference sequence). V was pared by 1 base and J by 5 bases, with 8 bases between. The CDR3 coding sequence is TGTGCCAGCAGCCAAGCACGGAGGGAGACCCAGTACTTC. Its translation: CASSQARRETQYF.

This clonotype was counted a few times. CDR3 sequence (DNA): TGTGCCAGCAGCTTAGATTGGGCCAGATCCACTAGCACAGATACGCAGTATTTT. Encoded protein: CASSLDWARSTSTDTQYF. The chain joins TRBV11-1 to TRBJ2-3; no definite D call. Per the germline V gene, CDR1 is SGHAT and CDR2 is FQDESV (reference sequence). This CDR3 spans 18 amino acids. Trimming cost V 1 base and J 0 bases, with 17 bases left between them.